A selection of T cell receptor beta chains follows, all from one sample in a study of graft-versus-host responses after intestinal transplantation. Antigens for these TCRs are unknown. The method was immunoSEQ multiplex PCR; TCRdb's version includes in-frame clones alone and lacks a portion of them. The sample records 20,000 to 30,000 clones, around 76% being singletons. Sequencing was performed on unstimulated CD4+ T cells sorted from spleen or lymph node cells, taken before intestinal transplant. All receptors come from a human donor who received an intestinal transplant. CDR3s include the opening cysteine and the closing phenylalanine or tryptophan. A D gene is named only where the DNA matches it firmly. Clone size, where shown, is once, few, many, or a class for clones that have expanded.

v_gene	j_gene	d_gene	abundance	CDR3aa	CDR3nt
TRBV2	TRBJ1-2	TRBD1	NA	CASSEGQGIGGYTF	TGTGCCAGCAGTGAGGGACAGGGGATAGGCGGCTACACCTTC
TRBV4-1	TRBJ1-5	TRBD1	NA	CASSQGGTGMSQPQHF	TGCGCCAGCAGCCAGGGGGGGACAGGGATGTCTCAGCCCCAGCATTTT
TRBV5-1	TRBJ2-7	NA	NA	CASSLGPLVYEQYF	TGCGCCAGCAGCTTGGGGCCACTAGTCTACGAGCAGTACTTC
TRBV25-1	TRBJ1-2	NA	once	CVSSESGEGTYGYTF	TGTGTCAGCAGTGAATCCGGGGAGGGGACCTATGGCTACACCTTC
TRBV7-9	TRBJ1-5	NA	NA	CASSRGDGNQPQHF	TGTGCCAGCAGTAGGGGTGATGGCAATCAGCCCCAGCATTTT
TRBV11-2	TRBJ1-4	NA	NA	CASSLRTRDEKLFF	TGTGCCAGCAGCTTGCGGACTCGGGATGAAAAACTGTTTTTT
TRBV6-1	TRBJ1-1	NA	NA	CASSLRGSDTEAFF	TGTGCCAGCAGCCTCAGGGGCAGTGACACTGAAGCTTTCTTT
TRBV5-6	TRBJ1-4	NA	NA	CASSSSRGEKLFF	TGTGCCAGCAGTTCCTCCAGGGGCGAAAAACTGTTTTTT
TRBV4-1	TRBJ2-3	NA	NA	CASSQQSSTDTQYF	TGCGCCAGCAGCCAACAATCTAGCACAGATACGCAGTATTTT
TRBV5-1	TRBJ1-3	NA	NA	CASSSDGRSGNTIYF	TGCGCCAGCAGCTCGGACGGGCGCTCTGGAAACACCATATATTTT
TRBV6-1	TRBJ2-5	TRBD2	NA	CASSGKTSGGSPREQYF	TGTGCCAGCAGTGGAAAGACTAGCGGGGGATCCCCTCGGGAGCAGTACTTC
TRBV30	TRBJ2-4	TRBD2	few	CAWSWGGGSAKNIQYF	TGTGCCTGGAGTTGGGGGGGAGGGAGCGCCAAAAACATTCAGTACTTC
TRBV6-1	TRBJ1-4	NA	few	CASSEATATNEKLFF	TGTGCCAGCAGTGAAGCGACTGCAACTAATGAAAAACTGTTTTTT
TRBV15	TRBJ1-4	NA	NA	CATRQADLNEKLFF	TGTGCCACCAGACAGGCAGACCTTAATGAAAAACTGTTTTTT
TRBV9	TRBJ2-7	NA	NA	CASSRLGTSYEQYF	TGTGCCAGCAGCAGGCTGGGGACGTCCTACGAGCAGTACTTC
TRBV6-5	TRBJ2-3	TRBD2	NA	CASTKRGSTDTQYF	TGTGCCAGCACCAAGCGGGGGAGCACAGATACGCAGTATTTT
TRBV5-1	TRBJ2-7	NA	NA	CASSPIGYEQYF	TGCGCCAGCAGCCCGATCGGATACGAGCAGTACTTC
TRBV4-1	TRBJ1-4	NA	NA	CASSGGRSTNEKLFF	TGCGCCAGCAGCGGCGGACGGTCAACTAATGAAAAACTGTTTTTT
TRBV12-5	TRBJ2-5	TRBD1	NA	CASGLGQGQETQYF	TGTGCTAGTGGTTTGGGACAGGGGCAAGAGACCCAGTACTTC
TRBV11-2	TRBJ2-7	TRBD1	NA	CASSPRDRIKGYEQYF	TGTGCCAGCAGCCCCCGGGACAGGATAAAGGGATACGAGCAGTACTTC
TRBV5-1	TRBJ2-5	NA	NA	CASSTGRGRKETQYF	TGCGCCAGCAGCACCGGGAGGGGGCGCAAAGAGACCCAGTACTTC
TRBV10-3	TRBJ1-2	NA	NA	CAISVGLESSGYGYTF	TGTGCCATCAGTGTGGGACTTGAGTCGTCTGGGTATGGCTACACCTTC
TRBV28	TRBJ2-3	TRBD1	NA	CASNSRQGTDTQYF	TGTGCCAGCAATTCCAGACAGGGAACAGATACGCAGTATTTT
TRBV6-1	TRBJ1-3	NA	few	CASSEAGPSGNTIYF	TGTGCCAGCAGTGAAGCGGGGCCCTCTGGAAACACCATATATTTT